This passage covers 10 T cell receptor beta chains from one sample sequenced in a study of blood T cell repertoires in COVID-19. Sequencing was performed with immunoSEQ multiplex PCR; in TCRdb, only in-frame clones are kept and a portion is missing. The sample has about 250,000 clones; over 75% are singletons. The sample was PBMCs or T cells enriched from blood (not recorded which). These receptor sequences come from a woman between 50 and 59 years old with acute COVID-19.

V gene TRBV5-6 combines with J gene TRBJ2-1; 11 bases map to TRBD2. The J segment lost 0 bases and the V segment lost 4 bases, leaving 12 bases of the junction unmatched. The CDR3 sequence is 19 residues long. Germline CDR1 is SGHDT and CDR2 is YYEEEE. The CDR3 reads CASSRRLAGQTRSYNEQFF. CDR3 DNA: TGTGCCAGCAGCCGCCGACTAGCGGGACAAACTCGCTCCTACAATGAGCAGTTCTTC.

The genes are TRBV19 and TRBJ2-2; 7 nucleotides match TRBD2. V lost 1 base to trimming and J lost 4 bases; unmatched junction nucleotides: 3. The V gene's germline CDR1 is LNHDA and CDR2 SQIVND (reference sequence). The CDR3 is 15 residues long. This chain's CDR3 is CASSIGLATTGELFF. CDR3 nucleotides: TGTGCCAGTAGTATAGGACTAGCAACCACCGGGGAGCTGTTTTTT.

The chain carries TRBV5-1 and TRBJ2-1; D gene unclear. This CDR3 has 15 residues. The ends were cut back, 0 bases at V and 6 bases at J, with 13 bases in the middle. Germline CDR1 SGHRS, CDR2 YFSETQ. The CDR3 protein is CASSLAGDLVNEQFF. As DNA, the CDR3 is TGCGCCAGCAGCTTGGCCGGAGATCTAGTCAATGAGCAGTTCTTC. The full variable domain, completed using reference TRBV5-1 and TRBJ2-1, is KAGVTQTPRYLIKTRGQQVTLSCSPISGHRSVSWYQQTPGQGLQFLFEYFSETQRNKGNFPGRFSGRQFSNSRSEMNVSTLELGDSALYLCASSLAGDLVNEQFFGPGTRLTVL.

This clone was seen more than once but under ten times. The V call is TRBV4-3, the J call TRBJ1-6, with D perhaps matching TRBD1 (5 bases). The CDR3 contains 17 residues. V shed 0 bases and J shed 7 bases, with 16 bases lying between them. CDR1 LGHNA and CDR2 YSLEER come from the germline V gene. Here the CDR3 reads CASSQERGGGLNSPLHF. For the CDR3, the DNA is TGCGCCAGCAGCCAAGAAAGGGGCGGGGGACTAAATTCACCCCTCCACTTT.

The rearrangement joins TRBV6-2 or TRBV6-3 to TRBJ2-2, with D maybe TRBD2 (5 bases). V was clipped by 6 bases and J by 6 bases, with 17 bases between them. Germline CDR1 MNHEY, CDR2 SVGEGT. This CDR3 region has 15 residues. CDR3 bases: TGTGCCAGCAGCCCACCGGAGGCGCGAGCCGGGGAGCTGTTTTTT. It codes for CASSPPEARAGELFF.

The chain employs TRBV15 and TRBJ1-3; D remains unclear. The V gene lost 0 bases and the J gene lost 4 bases, with 19 bases spanning the gap. Per germline, CDR1 LNHNV and CDR2 YYDKDF (reference sequence). This CDR3 spans 18 amino acids. CDR3 loop: CATSREITPSYGGNTIYF. In nucleotides, the CDR3 is TGTGCCACCAGCAGAGAAATCACCCCTTCTTACGGGGGAAACACCATATATTTT. The whole variable domain, filled in from reference TRBV15 and TRBJ1-3, reads DAMVIQNPRYQVTQFGKPVTLSCSQTLNHNVMYWYQQKSSQAPKLLFHYYDKDFNNEADTPDNFQSRRPNTSFCFLDIRSPGLGDTAMYLCATSREITPSYGGNTIYFGEGSWLTVV.

The chain is built from TRBV30 and TRBJ2-1, with D maybe TRBD1 (6 bases). Germline-derived CDR1 and CDR2 are GTSNPN and SVGIG (reference sequence). This CDR3 contains 14 residues. Trimming pared 4 bases from V and 2 bases from J, leaving 12 bases between. The CDR3 DNA reads as TGTGCCTGGACTAGGGGGACCACCTACAATGAGCAGTTCTTC. This sequence encodes CAWTRGTTYNEQFF. The whole variable domain, remainder taken from reference TRBV30 and TRBJ2-1, is SQTIHQWPATLVQPVGSPLSLECTVEGTSNPNLYWYRQAAGRGLQLLFYSVGIGQISSEVPQNLSASRPQDRQFILSSKKLLLSDSGFYLCAWTRGTTYNEQFFGPGTRLTVL.

This chain connects TRBV4-3 to TRBJ2-1, with D maybe TRBD2 (5 bases). The V gene's germline CDR1 is LGHNA and CDR2 YSLEER. CDR3 length equals 18 residues. The V end lost 0 bases, the J end lost 1 base, and 16 bases lay between the germline ends. The CDR3 loop is CASSQDAPDWSSYNEQFF. CDR3 sequence (DNA): TGCGCCAGCAGCCAAGATGCCCCGGACTGGAGTTCCTACAATGAGCAGTTCTTC.

V usage is TRBV30 and J usage is TRBJ2-5, with D perhaps TRBD2 (5 bases). The CDR3 spans 14 residues. The germline CDR1 and CDR2 sequences are GTSNPN and SVGIG (reference sequence). The V gene lost 0 bases and the J gene lost 2 bases, with 10 bases spanning the gap. The CDR3 DNA reads TGTGCCTGGAGTGTAAGGCGGAGGCAAGAGACCCAGTACTTC. This codes for CAWSVRRRQETQYF.

The rearrangement uses TRBV14 and TRBJ2-7; D unresolved. The ends were cut back, 5 bases at V and 3 bases at J, with 5 bases in the middle. This CDR3 comprises 11 residues. Looked up from germline, CDR1 is SGHDN and CDR2 is FVKESK. CDR3: CASSNGYEQYF. The CDR3 DNA sequence: TGTGCCAGCAGCAACGGCTACGAGCAGTACTTC.